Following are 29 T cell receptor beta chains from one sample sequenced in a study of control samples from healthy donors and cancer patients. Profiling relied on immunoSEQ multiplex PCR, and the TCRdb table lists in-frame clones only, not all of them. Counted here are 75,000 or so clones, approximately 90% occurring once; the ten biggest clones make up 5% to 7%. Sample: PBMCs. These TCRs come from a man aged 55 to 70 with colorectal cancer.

The CDR3 DNA reads TGTGCCAGCTCGACCGGGGCCTACAACAATGAGCAGTTCTTC. Amino acids: CASSTGAYNNEQFF. This sequence joins TRBV18 and TRBJ2-1; D is perhaps TRBD1 or TRBD2 (5 bases each). The CDR3 spans 14 residues. V was trimmed by 6 bases and J by 5 bases, leaving 14 bases between them. Germline V gene data show CDR1 as KGHSH and CDR2 as LQKENI.

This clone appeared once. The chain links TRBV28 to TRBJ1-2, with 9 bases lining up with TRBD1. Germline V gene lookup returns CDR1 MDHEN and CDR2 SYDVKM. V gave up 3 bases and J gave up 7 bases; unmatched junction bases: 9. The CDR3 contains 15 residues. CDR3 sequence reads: CASSLLPGTGFGYTF. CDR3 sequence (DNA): TGTGCCAGCAGTTTGCTACCCGGGACAGGGTTTGGCTACACCTTC.

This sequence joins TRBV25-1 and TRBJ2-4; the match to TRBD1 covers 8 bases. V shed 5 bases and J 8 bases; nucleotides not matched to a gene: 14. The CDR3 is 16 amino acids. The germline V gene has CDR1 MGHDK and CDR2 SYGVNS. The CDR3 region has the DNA TGTGCCAGCAGTTCACCACGGACAGGGAGGTCGGACATTCAGTACTTC. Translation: CASSSPRTGRSDIQYF. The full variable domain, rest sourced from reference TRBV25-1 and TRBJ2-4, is EADIYQTPRYLVIGTGKKITLECSQTMGHDKMYWYQQDPGMELHLIHYSYGVNSTEKGDLSSESTVSRIRTEHFPLTLESARPSHTSQYLCASSSPRTGRSDIQYFGAGTRLSVL.

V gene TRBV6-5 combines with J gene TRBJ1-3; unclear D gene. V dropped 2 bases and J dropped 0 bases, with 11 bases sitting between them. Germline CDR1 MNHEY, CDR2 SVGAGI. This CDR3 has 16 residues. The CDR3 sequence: CASSYEGTSSGNTIYF. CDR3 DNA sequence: TGTGCCAGCAGTTACGAGGGCACGAGCTCTGGAAACACCATATATTTT.

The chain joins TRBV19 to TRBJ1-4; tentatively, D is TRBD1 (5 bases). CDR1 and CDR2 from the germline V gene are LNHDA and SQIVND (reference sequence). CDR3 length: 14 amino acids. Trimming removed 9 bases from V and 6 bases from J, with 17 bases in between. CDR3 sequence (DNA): TGTGCCAGCAAAGACGGGGCTTGGGATGAAAAACTGTTTTTT. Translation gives CASKDGAWDEKLFF.

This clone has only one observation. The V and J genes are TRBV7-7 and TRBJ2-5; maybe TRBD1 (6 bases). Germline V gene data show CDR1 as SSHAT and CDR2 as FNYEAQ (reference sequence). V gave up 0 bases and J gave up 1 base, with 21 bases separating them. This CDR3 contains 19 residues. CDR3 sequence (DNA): TGTGCCAGCAGCTTAGCGGGTAGAGGGGGTGGGACCTCCCAAGAGACCCAGTACTTC. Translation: CASSLAGRGGGTSQETQYF. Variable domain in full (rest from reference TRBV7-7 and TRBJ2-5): GAGVSQSPRYKVTKRGQDVTLRCDPISSHATLYWYQQALGQGPEFLTYFNYEAQPDKSGLPSDRFSAERPEGSISTLTIQRTEQRDSAMYRCASSLAGRGGGTSQETQYFGPGTRLLVL.

CDR3 residues: CSVERDRTSGEGGEQYF. CDR3 bases: TGCAGCGTTGAAAGGGACAGGACTAGCGGGGAAGGTGGCGAGCAGTACTTC. The chain is built from TRBV29-1 and TRBJ2-7, with 12 bases that match TRBD2. Looked up from germline, CDR1 is SQVTM and CDR2 is ANQGSEA. The CDR3 is 17 amino acids. The trim removed 2 bases at V and 6 bases at J, leaving 14 bases unmatched.

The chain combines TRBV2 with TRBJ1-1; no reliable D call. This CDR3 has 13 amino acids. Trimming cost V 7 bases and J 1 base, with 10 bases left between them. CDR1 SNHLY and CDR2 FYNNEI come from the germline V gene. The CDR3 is CASTAVGNTEAFF. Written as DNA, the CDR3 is TGTGCCAGCACTGCGGTTGGGAACACTGAAGCTTTCTTT.

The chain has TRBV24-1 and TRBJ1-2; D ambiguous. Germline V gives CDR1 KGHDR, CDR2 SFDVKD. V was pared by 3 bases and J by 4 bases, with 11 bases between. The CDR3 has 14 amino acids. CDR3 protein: CATSDPWMSYGYTF. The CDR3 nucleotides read TGTGCCACCAGTGATCCCTGGATGAGCTATGGCTACACCTTC.

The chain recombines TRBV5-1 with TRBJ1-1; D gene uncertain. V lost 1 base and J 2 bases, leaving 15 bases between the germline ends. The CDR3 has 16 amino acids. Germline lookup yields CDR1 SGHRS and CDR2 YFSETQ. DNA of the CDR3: TGCGCCAGCAGCTTGCGGCCGGCAGACACCAACACTGAAGCTTTCTTT. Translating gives CASSLRPADTNTEAFF.

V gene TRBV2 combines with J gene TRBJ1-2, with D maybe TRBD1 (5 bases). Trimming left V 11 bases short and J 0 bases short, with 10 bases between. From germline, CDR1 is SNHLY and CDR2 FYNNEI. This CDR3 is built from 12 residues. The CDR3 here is CAGRQTNYGYTF. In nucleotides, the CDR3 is TGTGCCGGCCGACAGACTAACTATGGCTACACCTTC.

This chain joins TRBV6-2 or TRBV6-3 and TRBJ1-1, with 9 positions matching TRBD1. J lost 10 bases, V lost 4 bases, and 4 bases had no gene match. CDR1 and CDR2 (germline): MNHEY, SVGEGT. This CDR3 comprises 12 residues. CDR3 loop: CASSWDRAGAFF. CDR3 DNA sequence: TGTGCCAGCAGTTGGGACAGGGCCGGAGCTTTCTTT.

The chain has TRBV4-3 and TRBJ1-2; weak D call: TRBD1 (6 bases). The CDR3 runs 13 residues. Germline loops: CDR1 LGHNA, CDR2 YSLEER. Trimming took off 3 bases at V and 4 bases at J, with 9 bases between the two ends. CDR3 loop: CASSQDRAYGYTF. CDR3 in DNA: TGCGCCAGCAGCCAGGACAGAGCCTATGGCTACACCTTC.

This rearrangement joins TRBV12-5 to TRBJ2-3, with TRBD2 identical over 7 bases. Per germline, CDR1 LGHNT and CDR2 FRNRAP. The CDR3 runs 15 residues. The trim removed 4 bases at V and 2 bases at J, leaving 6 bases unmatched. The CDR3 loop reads CASGSGGGDTDTQYF. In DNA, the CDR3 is TGTGCTAGTGGTTCTGGGGGGGGAGACACAGATACGCAGTATTTT.

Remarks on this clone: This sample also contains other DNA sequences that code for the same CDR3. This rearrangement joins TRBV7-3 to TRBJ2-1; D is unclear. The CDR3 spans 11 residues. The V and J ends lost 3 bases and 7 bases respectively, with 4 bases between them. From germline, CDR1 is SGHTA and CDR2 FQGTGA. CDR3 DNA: TGTGCCAGCAGCTTGGGGAATGAGCAGTTCTTC. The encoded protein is CASSLGNEQFF.

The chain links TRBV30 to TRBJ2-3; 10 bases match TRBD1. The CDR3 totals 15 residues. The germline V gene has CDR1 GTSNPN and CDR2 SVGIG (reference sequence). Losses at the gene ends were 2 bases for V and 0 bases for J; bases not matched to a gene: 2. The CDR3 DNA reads TGTGCCTGGAGTAGGGGACAGGGGAGCACAGATACGCAGTATTTT. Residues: CAWSRGQGSTDTQYF.

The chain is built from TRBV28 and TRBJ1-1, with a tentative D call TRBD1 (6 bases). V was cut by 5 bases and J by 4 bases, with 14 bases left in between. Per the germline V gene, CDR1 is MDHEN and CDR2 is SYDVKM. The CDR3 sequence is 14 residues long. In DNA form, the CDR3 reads TGTGCCAGCAGTGCCGGACAGTGGGGCACTGAAGCTTTCTTT. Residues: CASSAGQWGTEAFF.

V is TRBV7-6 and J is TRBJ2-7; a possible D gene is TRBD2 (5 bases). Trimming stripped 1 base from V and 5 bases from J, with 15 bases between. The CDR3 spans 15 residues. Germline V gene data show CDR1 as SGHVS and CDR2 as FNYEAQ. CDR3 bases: TGTGCCAGCAGCTTAGAGAGGGAGCGGTTCGACGAGCAGTACTTC. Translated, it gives CASSLERERFDEQYF.

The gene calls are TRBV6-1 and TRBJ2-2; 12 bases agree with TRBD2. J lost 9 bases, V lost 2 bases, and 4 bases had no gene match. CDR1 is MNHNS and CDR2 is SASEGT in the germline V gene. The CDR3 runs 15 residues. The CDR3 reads CASSELAGGPRELFF. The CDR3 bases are TGTGCCAGCAGTGAACTAGCGGGGGGGCCCCGGGAGCTGTTTTTT.

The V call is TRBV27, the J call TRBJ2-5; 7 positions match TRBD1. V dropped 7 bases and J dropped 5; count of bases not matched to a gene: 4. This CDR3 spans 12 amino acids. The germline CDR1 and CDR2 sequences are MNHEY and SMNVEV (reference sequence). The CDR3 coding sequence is TGTGCCAGCAAAGGGGGCTGGGAGACCCAGTACTTC. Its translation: CASKGGWETQYF.

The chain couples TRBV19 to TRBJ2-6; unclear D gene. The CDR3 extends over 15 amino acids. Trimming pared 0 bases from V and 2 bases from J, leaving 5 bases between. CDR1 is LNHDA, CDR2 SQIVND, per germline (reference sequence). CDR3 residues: CASSIELTGANVLTF. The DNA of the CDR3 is TGTGCCAGTAGTATAGAGCTAACTGGGGCCAACGTCCTGACTTTC.

The CDR3 protein is CASKTSLHQPQHF. The CDR3 coding sequence is TGCGCCAGCAAAACATCATTACATCAGCCCCAGCATTTT. The V and J genes are TRBV10-2 and TRBJ1-5; D gene unclear. The CDR3 has 13 amino acids. CDR1 and CDR2 from the germline V gene are WSHSY and SAAADI. The V end was cut by 7 bases, the J end by 5 bases, with 12 bases between.

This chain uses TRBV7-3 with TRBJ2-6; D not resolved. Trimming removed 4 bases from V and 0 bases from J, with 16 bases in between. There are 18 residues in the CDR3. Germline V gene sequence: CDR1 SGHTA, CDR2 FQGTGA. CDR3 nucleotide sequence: TGTGCCAGCAGCTCCACTGGACCCCTGCGCTCTGGGGCCAACGTCCTGACTTTC. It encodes CASSSTGPLRSGANVLTF.

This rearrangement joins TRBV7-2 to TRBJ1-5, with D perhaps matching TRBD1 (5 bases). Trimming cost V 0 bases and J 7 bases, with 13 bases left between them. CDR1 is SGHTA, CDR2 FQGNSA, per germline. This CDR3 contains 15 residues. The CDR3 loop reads CASSLALPGRQPQHF. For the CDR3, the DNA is TGTGCCAGCAGCTTAGCACTCCCGGGGCGGCAGCCCCAGCATTTT.

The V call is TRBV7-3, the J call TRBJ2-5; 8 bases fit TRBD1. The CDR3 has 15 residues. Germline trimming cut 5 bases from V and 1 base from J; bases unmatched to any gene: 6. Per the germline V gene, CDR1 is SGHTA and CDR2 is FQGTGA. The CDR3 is CASSPQGGSQETQYF. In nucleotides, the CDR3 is TGTGCCAGCAGCCCACAGGGGGGATCCCAAGAGACCCAGTACTTC.

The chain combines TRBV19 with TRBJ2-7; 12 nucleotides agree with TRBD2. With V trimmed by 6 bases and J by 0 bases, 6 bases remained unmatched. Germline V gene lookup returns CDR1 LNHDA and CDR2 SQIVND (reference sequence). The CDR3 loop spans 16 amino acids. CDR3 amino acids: CASRGLAGQSSYEQYF. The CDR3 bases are TGTGCCAGTAGGGGACTAGCGGGCCAGAGCTCCTACGAGCAGTACTTC.

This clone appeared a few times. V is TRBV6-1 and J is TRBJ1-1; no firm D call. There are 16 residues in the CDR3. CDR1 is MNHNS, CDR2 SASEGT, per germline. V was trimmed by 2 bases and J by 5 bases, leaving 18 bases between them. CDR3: CASSELPRYLGTEAFF. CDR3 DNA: TGTGCCAGCAGTGAATTACCGAGGTATCTGGGGACTGAAGCTTTCTTT.

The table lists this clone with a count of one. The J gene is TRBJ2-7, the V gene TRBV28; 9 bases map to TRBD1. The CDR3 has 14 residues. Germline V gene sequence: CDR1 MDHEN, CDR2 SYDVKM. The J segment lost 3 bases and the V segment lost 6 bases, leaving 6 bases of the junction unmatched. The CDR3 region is CASSPGTGNYEQYF. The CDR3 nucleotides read TGTGCCAGCAGCCCCGGGACAGGGAACTACGAGCAGTACTTC.

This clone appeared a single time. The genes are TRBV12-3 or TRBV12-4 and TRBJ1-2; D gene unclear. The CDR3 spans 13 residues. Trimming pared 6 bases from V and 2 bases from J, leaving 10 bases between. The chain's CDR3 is CASSLTRNYGYTF. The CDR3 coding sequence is TGTGCCAGCAGCCTTACCCGGAACTATGGCTACACCTTC.